The clone carrying this T cell receptor beta chain has more than one count but fewer than ten. Antigen: not known. This sample was taken from a study of cytomegalovirus exposure and HLA in healthy donors. Findings of the study overall: Sequencing artifact likely explains a cluster of highly shared sequence variants.

The germline CDR1 and CDR2 sequences are KGHSY and FQNENV. Trimming removed 9 bases at V and 1 base at J, with 14 bases between. The CDR3 has 14 amino acids. The PCR employed 60 Vbeta primers together with 13 Jbeta primers. The repertoire was sequenced with immunoSEQ multiplex PCR; TCRdb's copy has only in-frame clones and lacks some. Here the sample spans 150,000 to 200,000 clones, about 74% being singletons. The receptor's source is a male donor in good health and CMV-seronegative. The sample comprised PBMCs. The genes are TRBV16 and TRBJ2-3; no clear D. Here the CDR3 DNA reads TGTGCCAGTACCCTGGTGAGCGGCACAGATACGCAGTATTTT. Protein sequence: CASTLVSGTDTQYF.